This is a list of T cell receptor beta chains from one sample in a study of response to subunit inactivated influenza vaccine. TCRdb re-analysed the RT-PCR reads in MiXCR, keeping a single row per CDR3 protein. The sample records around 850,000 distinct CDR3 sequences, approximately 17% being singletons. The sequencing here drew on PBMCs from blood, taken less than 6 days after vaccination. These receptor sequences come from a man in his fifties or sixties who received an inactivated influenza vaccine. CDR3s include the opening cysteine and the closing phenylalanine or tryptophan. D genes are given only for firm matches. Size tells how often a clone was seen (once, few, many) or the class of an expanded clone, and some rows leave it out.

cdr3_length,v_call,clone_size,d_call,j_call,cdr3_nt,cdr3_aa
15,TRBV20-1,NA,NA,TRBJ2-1,TGCAGTGCTAAGGACAGACCTTCCCCCTACAATGAGCAGTTCTTC,CSAKDRPSPYNEQFF
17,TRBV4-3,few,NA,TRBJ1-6,TGCGCCAGCAGCCAAGAGGGCACAGGCACATATAATTCACCCCTCCACTTT,CASSQEGTGTYNSPLHF
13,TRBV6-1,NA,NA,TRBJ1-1,TGTGCCAGCAGTGAAGCGACAGGTGATGAAGCTTTCTTT,CASSEATGDEAFF
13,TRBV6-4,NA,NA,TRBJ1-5,TGTGCCAGCAGTGAGGAGGAAAATCAGCCCCAGCATTTT,CASSEEENQPQHF
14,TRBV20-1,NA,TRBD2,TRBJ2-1,TGCAGTGCTACGGGACTAGCGGGAGTTAATGAGCAGTTCTTC,CSATGLAGVNEQFF
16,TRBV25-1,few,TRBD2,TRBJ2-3,TGTGCCAGCAGTCCCCCGCTAGCGGGGTTCACAGATACGCAGTATTTT,CASSPPLAGFTDTQYF
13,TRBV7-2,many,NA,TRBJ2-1,TGTGCCAGCAGCTTAGGGCTAGCTCGTGAGCAGTTCTTC,CASSLGLAREQFF
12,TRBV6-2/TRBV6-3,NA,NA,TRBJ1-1,TGTGCCAGCTCTAACGTGGGGTGGGAAGCTTTCTTT,CASSNVGWEAFF
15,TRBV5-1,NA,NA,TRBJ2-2,TGCGCCAGCAGCTTGGAATTGCGTTTAACCGGGGAGCTGTTTTTT,CASSLELRLTGELFF
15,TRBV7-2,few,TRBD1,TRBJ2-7,TGTGCCAGCAGTAGGACAGGGGCGATCTCCTACGAGCAGTACTTC,CASSRTGAISYEQYF
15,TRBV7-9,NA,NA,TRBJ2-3,TGTGCCAGCAGCCCCACGCTACCGTACCTAGATACGCAGTATTTT,CASSPTLPYLDTQYF
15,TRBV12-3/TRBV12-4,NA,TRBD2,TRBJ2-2,TGTGCCAGCAAGAGGACTAGCGGGACGACCGGGGAGCTGTTTTTT,CASKRTSGTTGELFF
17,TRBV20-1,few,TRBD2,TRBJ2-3,TGCAGTGCCAGTAGCGGGGGGGCTCTTGCCCGAATAGATACGCAGTATTTT,CSASSGGALARIDTQYF
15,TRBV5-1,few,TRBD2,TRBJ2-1,TGCGCCAGCAGCACGGGACTAGCGTTTGGCAATGAGCAGTTCTTC,CASSTGLAFGNEQFF
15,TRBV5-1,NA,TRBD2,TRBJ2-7,TGCGCCAGCAGCTTGGTTGGGGGAGGGCCATCCGAGCAGTACTTC,CASSLVGGGPSEQYF
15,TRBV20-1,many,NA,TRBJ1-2,TGCAGTGCTAGAGATCGTCAGGGGTTGGACTATGGCTACACCTTC,CSARDRQGLDYGYTF
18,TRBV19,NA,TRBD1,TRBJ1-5,TGTGCCAGTAGTATAAGGGGGCAGACCCTATATAGCAATCAGCCCCAGCATTTT,CASSIRGQTLYSNQPQHF
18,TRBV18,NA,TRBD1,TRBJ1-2,TGTGCCAGCTCACCATTCCCAGGGGGCAATATAGCTAACTATGGCTACACCTTC,CASSPFPGGNIANYGYTF
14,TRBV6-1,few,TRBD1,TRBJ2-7,TGTGCCAGCAGGTTTTCCGGGACAGTTTACGAGCAGTACTTC,CASRFSGTVYEQYF
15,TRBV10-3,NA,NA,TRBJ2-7,TGTGCCATCAGGGGCGGGGCTAGTGGTTCCTACGAGCAGTACTTC,CAIRGGASGSYEQYF
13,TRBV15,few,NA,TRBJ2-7,TGTGCCACCAGCGTCGGGGCTCCGGGGGAGCAGTACTTC,CATSVGAPGEQYF
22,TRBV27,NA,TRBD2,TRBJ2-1,TGTGCCAGCAGTTTGCGAGGCGGGAGGCTAGGGGGAGTAGGATTTCGTGGTAATGAGCAGTTCTTC,CASSLRGGRLGGVGFRGNEQFF
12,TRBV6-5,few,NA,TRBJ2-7,TGTGCCAGCAGTGCCGACTTCTACGAGCAGTACTTC,CASSADFYEQYF
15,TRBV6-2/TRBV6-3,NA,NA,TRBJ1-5,TGTGCCAGCAGCAATATAGGACAGAGCAATCAGCCCCAGCATTTT,CASSNIGQSNQPQHF
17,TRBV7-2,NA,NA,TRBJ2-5,TGTGCCAGCAGACAATCGGGACACCCGGATCGGCAAGAGACCCAGTACTTC,CASRQSGHPDRQETQYF
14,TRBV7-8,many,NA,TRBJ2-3,TGTGCCAGCAGCTTAGCGCTGTTCCCAGATACGCAGTATTTT,CASSLALFPDTQYF
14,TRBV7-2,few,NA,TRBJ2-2,TGTGCCAGCAGCCGAGGGTCCTACACCGGGGAGCTGTTTTTT,CASSRGSYTGELFF
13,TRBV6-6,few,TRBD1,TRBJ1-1,TGTGCCAGCAGTAGGACAGGGGTTACTGAAGCTTTCTTT,CASSRTGVTEAFF
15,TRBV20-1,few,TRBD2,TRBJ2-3,TGCAGTGCCGCGGGACTAGCGGAAAGCACAGATACGCAGTATTTT,CSAAGLAESTDTQYF
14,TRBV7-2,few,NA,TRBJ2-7,TGTGCCAGCAGTTACCGGCCGGGGTCCTACGAGCAGTACTTC,CASSYRPGSYEQYF
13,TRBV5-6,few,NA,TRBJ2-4,TGTGCCAGCACACCAGGGGGGTCAAACATTCAGTACTTC,CASTPGGSNIQYF
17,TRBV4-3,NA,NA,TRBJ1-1,TGCGCCAGCAGCCAGAGCCTCCGGGGACCTGGGAACACTGAAGCTTTCTTT,CASSQSLRGPGNTEAFF
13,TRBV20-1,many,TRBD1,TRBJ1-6,TGCAGTGCTAGGACAGGGAATAATTCACCCCTCCACTTT,CSARTGNNSPLHF
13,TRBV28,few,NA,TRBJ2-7,TGTGCCAGCAGCAAGGGACACGTCTACGAGCAGTACTTC,CASSKGHVYEQYF
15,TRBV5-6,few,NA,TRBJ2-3,TGTGCCAGCACTCTGGGGGGGGCGAGCACAGATACGCAGTATTTT,CASTLGGASTDTQYF
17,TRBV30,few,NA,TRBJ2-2,TGTGCCTGGAGTGTCGGGTGGTTAGCACCGAACACCGGGGAGCTGTTTTTT,CAWSVGWLAPNTGELFF
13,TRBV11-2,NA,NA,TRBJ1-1,TGTGCCAGCAGCTTAGAGCGATCGAACAAAGCTTTCTTT,CASSLERSNKAFF
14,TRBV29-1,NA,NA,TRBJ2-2,TGCAGCGTTGGGGGACTTCGGAACACCGGGGAGCTGTTTTTT,CSVGGLRNTGELFF
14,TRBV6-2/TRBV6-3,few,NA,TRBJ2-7,TGTGCCAGCAGAACAGCGGCAAGCTCCTACGAGCAGTACTTC,CASRTAASSYEQYF
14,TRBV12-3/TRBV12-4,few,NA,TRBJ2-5,TGTGCCAGCAGATCGGTCGGCTTCCAAGAGACCCAGTACTTC,CASRSVGFQETQYF
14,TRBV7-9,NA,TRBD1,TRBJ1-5,TGTGCCAGCAGCTACGGGACAGGGGATCAGCCCCAGCATTTT,CASSYGTGDQPQHF
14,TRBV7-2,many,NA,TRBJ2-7,TGTGCCAGCAGCTTGACGGTTCCTTCCTACGAGCAGTACTTC,CASSLTVPSYEQYF
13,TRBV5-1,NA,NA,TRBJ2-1,TGCGCCAGCAGCTTGGGGATGGGGGGTGAGCAGTTCTTC,CASSLGMGGEQFF
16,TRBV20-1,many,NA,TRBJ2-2,TGCAGTGCCAGGACCCCAAGTTCTCCTAACACCGGGGAGCTGTTTTTT,CSARTPSSPNTGELFF
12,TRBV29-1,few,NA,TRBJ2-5,TGCAGCGTTGGGGCGGTTGTAGAGACCCAGTACTTC,CSVGAVVETQYF
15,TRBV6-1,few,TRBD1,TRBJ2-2,TGTGCCAGCAGAAGGACAGGGCACAACACCGGGGAGCTGTTTTTT,CASRRTGHNTGELFF
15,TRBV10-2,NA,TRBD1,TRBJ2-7,TGCGCCAGCAGTGACTTGGGACAGCCCCATCGCGAGCAGTACTTC,CASSDLGQPHREQYF
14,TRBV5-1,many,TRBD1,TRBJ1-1,TGCGCCAGCAGCCTGGACAGGGGAGGTACTGAAGCTTTCTTT,CASSLDRGGTEAFF
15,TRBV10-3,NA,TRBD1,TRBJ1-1,TGTGCCATCAGGAGGGGGCTGGAGGTGAACACTGAAGCTTTCTTT,CAIRRGLEVNTEAFF
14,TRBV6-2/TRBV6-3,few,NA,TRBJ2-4,TGTGCCAGCAGTTACGTGGGAGGAAGCAACATTCAGTACTTC,CASSYVGGSNIQYF
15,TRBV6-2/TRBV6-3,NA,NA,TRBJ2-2,TGTGCCAGCACCTTACTAGGAAGGGTCACCGGGGAGCTGTTTTTT,CASTLLGRVTGELFF
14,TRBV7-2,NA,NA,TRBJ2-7,TGTGCCAGCACCTCCCCTCAGTCCTCCTACGAGCAGTACTTC,CASTSPQSSYEQYF
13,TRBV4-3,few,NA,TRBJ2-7,TGCGCCAGCAGCCAAGTCCCGGGCCTCGAGCAGTACTTC,CASSQVPGLEQYF